Shown below are 15 T cell receptor beta chains from a single sample sequenced in a study of T cell responses to AZD1222 COVID-19 vaccine. Assay used: immunoSEQ multiplex PCR; TCRdb lists only in-frame clones, some missing. The sample contains approximately 100,000 clones, over 75% of which appear only once. Material: peripheral blood, obtained on day 0 of AZD1222 vaccination. The receptors derive from an adult in good health.

V and J are TRBV7-9 and TRBJ1-1; no clear D. The V and J ends lost 1 base and 5 bases respectively, with 8 bases between them. Germline lookup yields CDR1 SEHNR and CDR2 FQNEAQ (reference sequence). The CDR3 contains 13 residues. As DNA, the CDR3 is TGTGCCAGCAGCTTAGGCCCCGTGACTGAAGCTTTCTTT. Residues: CASSLGPVTEAFF.

The rearrangement links TRBV7-8 to TRBJ1-5; D gene uncertain. V dropped 5 bases and J dropped 8 bases, with 19 bases sitting between them. This CDR3 comprises 15 residues. Germline lookup yields CDR1 SGHVS and CDR2 FQNEAQ. CDR3: CASSPARIRGEPQHF. The CDR3, as DNA: TGTGCCAGCAGCCCGGCCCGGATCCGTGGGGAGCCCCAGCATTTT.

The chain links TRBV6-6 to TRBJ2-7; no clear D. The V end lost 10 bases, the J end lost 3 bases, and 10 bases lay between the germline ends. This CDR3 has 11 residues. CDR1 and CDR2 (germline): MNHNY, SVGAGI (reference sequence). CDR3 region: CAISGFYEQYF. In DNA, the CDR3 is TGTGCCATCTCTGGATTCTACGAGCAGTACTTC.

The gene calls are TRBV30 and TRBJ2-1, with 9 nucleotides matching TRBD2. There are 17 residues in the CDR3. In germline, CDR1 is GTSNPN, CDR2 SVGIG (reference sequence). V gave up 7 bases and J gave up 7 bases; unmatched junction bases: 20. The chain's CDR3 is CASEYHQRGESGNEQFF. The CDR3 DNA sequence: TGTGCCTCAGAGTATCATCAGCGGGGGGAATCTGGGAATGAGCAGTTCTTC.

V and J are TRBV5-1 and TRBJ2-1; TRBD1 agrees at 8 bases. The length of the CDR3 is 15 residues. The V gene's germline CDR1 is SGHRS and CDR2 YFSETQ. Trimming cost V 3 bases and J 7 bases; bases outside gene matches: 9. CDR3 amino acids: CASSSDRVVRNEQFF. CDR3 in DNA: TGCGCCAGCAGCTCGGACAGGGTGGTGAGGAATGAGCAGTTCTTC.

The rearrangement uses TRBV7-2 and TRBJ1-2; 10 bases are a match to TRBD1. The germline V gene has CDR1 SGHTA and CDR2 FQGNSA. J lost 6 bases, V lost 0 bases, and 1 base had no gene match. CDR3 length: 14 residues. The CDR3 loop reads CASSLAGTGDGYTF. The CDR3 coding sequence is TGTGCCAGCAGCTTAGCAGGGACAGGGGATGGCTACACCTTC.

The chain combines TRBV7-2 with TRBJ1-4, with D perhaps TRBD1 (6 bases). In germline, CDR1 is SGHTA, CDR2 FQGNSA. V was pared by 5 bases and J by 0 bases, with 7 bases between. The CDR3 length is 14 residues. This CDR3 reads CASSPGATNEKLFF. Here the CDR3 DNA reads TGTGCCAGCAGCCCAGGGGCAACTAATGAAAAACTGTTTTTT.

The CDR3 DNA follows: TGTGCCAGCAGCTTGAACCGGGACTACTCGACCGGGGAGCTGTTTTTT. This codes for CASSLNRDYSTGELFF. V is TRBV11-2 and J is TRBJ2-2; 7 bases align to TRBD2. The CDR3 is made up of 16 amino acids. V shed 3 bases and J 5 bases; nucleotides not matched to a gene: 9. Germline V gene sequence: CDR1 SGHAT, CDR2 FQNNGV.

The chain links TRBV7-2 to TRBJ1-1, with 8 bases lining up with TRBD1. From germline, CDR1 is SGHTA and CDR2 FQGNSA. CDR3 length: 15 amino acids. With V trimmed by 3 bases and J by 4 bases, 7 bases remained unmatched. The CDR3 spells CASSFRGQGGTEAFF. CDR3 DNA sequence: TGTGCCAGCAGCTTTCGTGGACAGGGTGGCACTGAAGCTTTCTTT.

This chain links TRBV5-1 with TRBJ1-2; D is undetermined. V lost 1 base, J lost 8 bases, and 6 bases lay in between. The CDR3 runs 11 residues. Germline lookup yields CDR1 SGHRS and CDR2 YFSETQ. The CDR3 nucleotides are TGCGCCAGCAGCTTGAGCGGAGGCTACACCTTC. Its protein product is CASSLSGGYTF. The full variable domain, completed using reference TRBV5-1 and TRBJ1-2, is KAGVTQTPRYLIKTRGQQVTLSCSPISGHRSVSWYQQTPGQGLQFLFEYFSETQRNKGNFPGRFSGRQFSNSRSEMNVSTLELGDSALYLCASSLSGGYTFGSGTRLTVV.

V gene TRBV10-1 combines with J gene TRBJ2-1; 9 nucleotides line up with TRBD2. CDR3 length equals 17 residues. V trimming: 1 base; J trimming: 6 bases; junction bases outside the gene matches: 10. Germline lookup yields CDR1 WNHNN and CDR2 SYGVQD (reference sequence). For the CDR3, the DNA is TGCGCCAGCAGTGAGTTCGAAAGTAGCGGGAGTCTCAATGAGCAGTTCTTC. Its protein product is CASSEFESSGSLNEQFF.

This chain links TRBV6-1 with TRBJ2-3, with 8 bases aligning to TRBD2. The CDR3 consists of 15 residues. Losses at the gene ends were 1 base for V and 8 bases for J; bases not matched to a gene: 8. Per the germline V gene, CDR1 is MNHNS and CDR2 is SASEGT. This CDR3 is CASSEVDSGGSTQYF. The CDR3 nucleotides read TGTGCCAGCAGTGAAGTGGACAGCGGGGGATCTACGCAGTATTTT.

This chain joins TRBV10-3 and TRBJ1-1, with 10 bases matching TRBD1. The V and J ends lost 6 bases and 7 bases, in that order; junction bases with no gene match: 5. The CDR3 runs to 13 residues. The germline V gene has CDR1 ENHRY and CDR2 SYGVKD. The CDR3: CAIRGTGENEAFF. The CDR3 DNA reads as TGTGCCATCAGGGGGACAGGGGAGAATGAAGCTTTCTTT.

This chain connects TRBV20-1 to TRBJ2-1; the D gene is possibly TRBD2 (5 bases). There are 10 residues in the CDR3. The germline gives CDR1 DFQATT, CDR2 SNEGSKA (reference sequence). V was shortened by 4 bases and J by 9 bases, with 7 bases between the two germline ends. CDR3 in amino acids: CSATGGEQFF. For the CDR3, the DNA is TGCAGTGCTACTGGAGGTGAGCAGTTCTTC.

The rearrangement uses TRBV7-9 and TRBJ2-1; TRBD1 is a possible D gene (6 bases). The CDR3 extends over 15 amino acids. CDR1 SEHNR and CDR2 FQNEAQ come from the germline V gene (reference sequence). Between the trimmed V and J ends, which lost 5 bases and 8 bases, there was a span of 19 bases. The CDR3 DNA sequence: TGTGCCAGCAGCCACCCCTCCGTCAGGGGCCATGAGCAGTTCTTC. It is translated as CASSHPSVRGHEQFF.